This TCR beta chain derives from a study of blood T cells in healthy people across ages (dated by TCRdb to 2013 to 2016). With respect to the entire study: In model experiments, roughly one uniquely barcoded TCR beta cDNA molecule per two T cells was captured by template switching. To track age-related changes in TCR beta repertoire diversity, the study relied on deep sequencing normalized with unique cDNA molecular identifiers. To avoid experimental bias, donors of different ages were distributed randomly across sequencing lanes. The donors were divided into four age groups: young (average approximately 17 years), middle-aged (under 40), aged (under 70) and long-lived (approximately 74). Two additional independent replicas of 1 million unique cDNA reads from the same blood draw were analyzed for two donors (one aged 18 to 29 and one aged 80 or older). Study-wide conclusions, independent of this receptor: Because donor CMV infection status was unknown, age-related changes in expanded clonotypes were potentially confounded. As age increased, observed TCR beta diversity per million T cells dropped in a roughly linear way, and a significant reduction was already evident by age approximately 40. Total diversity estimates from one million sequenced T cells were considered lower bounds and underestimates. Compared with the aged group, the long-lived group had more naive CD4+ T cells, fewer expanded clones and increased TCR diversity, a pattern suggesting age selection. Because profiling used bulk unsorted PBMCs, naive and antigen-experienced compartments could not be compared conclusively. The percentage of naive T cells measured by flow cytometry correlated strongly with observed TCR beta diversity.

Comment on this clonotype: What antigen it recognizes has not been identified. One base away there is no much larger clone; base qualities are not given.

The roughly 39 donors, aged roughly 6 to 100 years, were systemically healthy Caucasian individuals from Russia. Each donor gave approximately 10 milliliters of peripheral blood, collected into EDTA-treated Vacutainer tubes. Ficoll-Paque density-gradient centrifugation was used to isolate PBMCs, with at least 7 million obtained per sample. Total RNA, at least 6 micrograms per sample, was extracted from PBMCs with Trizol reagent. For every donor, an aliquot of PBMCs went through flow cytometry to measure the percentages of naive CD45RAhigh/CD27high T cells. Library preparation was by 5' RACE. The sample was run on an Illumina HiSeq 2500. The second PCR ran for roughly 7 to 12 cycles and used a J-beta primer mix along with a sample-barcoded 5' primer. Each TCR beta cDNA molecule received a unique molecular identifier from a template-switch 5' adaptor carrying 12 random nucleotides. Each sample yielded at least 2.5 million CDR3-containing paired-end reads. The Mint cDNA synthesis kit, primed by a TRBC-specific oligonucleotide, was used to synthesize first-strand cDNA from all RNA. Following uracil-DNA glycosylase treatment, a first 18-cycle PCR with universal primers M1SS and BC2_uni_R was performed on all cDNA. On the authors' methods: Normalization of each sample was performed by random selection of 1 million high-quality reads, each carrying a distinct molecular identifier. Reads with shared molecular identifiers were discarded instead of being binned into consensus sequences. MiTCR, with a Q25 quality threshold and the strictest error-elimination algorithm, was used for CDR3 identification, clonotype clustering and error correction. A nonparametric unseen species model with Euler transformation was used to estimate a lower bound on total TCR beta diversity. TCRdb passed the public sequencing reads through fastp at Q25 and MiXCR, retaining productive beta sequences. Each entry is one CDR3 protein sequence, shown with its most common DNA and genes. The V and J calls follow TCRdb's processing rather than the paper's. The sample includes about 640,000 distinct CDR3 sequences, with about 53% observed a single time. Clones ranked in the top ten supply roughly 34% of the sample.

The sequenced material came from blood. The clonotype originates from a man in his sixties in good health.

The CDR3: CASSLGTSPAYEQYF. The sequenced DNA is TGTGCCAGCAGTCTAGGGACTAGCCCTGCCTACGAGCAGTACTTC. The chain links TRBV5-6 with TRBJ2-7; TRBD2 lines up with 9 middle nucleotides. From its cysteine to its phenylalanine, the CDR3 spans 15 amino acids. The retained sequence is limited to the CDR3, 45 bases, with the frame set at the first base. CDR1 SGHDT and CDR2 YYEEEE are derived from the germline V gene. V lost 5 bases and J lost 2 bases, and the count of bases not matched to a germline gene is 8.